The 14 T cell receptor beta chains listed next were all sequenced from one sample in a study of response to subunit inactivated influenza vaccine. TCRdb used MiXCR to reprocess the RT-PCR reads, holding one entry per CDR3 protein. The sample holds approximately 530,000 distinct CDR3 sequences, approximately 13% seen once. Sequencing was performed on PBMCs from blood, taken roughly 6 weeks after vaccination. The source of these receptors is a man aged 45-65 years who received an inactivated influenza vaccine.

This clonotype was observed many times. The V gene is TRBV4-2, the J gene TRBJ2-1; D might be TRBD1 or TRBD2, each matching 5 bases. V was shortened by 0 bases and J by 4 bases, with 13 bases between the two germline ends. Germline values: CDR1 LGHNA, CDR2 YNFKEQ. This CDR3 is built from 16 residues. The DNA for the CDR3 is TGTGCCAGCAGCCAAGATCGGGACGGTACTTACAATGAGCAGTTCTTC. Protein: CASSQDRDGTYNEQFF.

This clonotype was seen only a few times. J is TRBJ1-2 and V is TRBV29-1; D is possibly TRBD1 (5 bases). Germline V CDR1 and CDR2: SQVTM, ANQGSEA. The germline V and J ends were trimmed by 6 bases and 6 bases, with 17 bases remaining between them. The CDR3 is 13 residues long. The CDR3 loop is CSVESGLGHGYTF. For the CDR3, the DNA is TGCAGCGTCGAATCGGGGCTCGGACATGGCTACACCTTC.

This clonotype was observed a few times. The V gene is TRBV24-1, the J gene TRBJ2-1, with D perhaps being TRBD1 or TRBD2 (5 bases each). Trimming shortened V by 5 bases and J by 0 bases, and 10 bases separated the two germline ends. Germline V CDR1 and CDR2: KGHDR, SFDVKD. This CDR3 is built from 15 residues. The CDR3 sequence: CATSASGHSYNEQFF. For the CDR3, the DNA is TGTGCCACCAGTGCCTCGGGGCACTCCTACAATGAGCAGTTCTTC.

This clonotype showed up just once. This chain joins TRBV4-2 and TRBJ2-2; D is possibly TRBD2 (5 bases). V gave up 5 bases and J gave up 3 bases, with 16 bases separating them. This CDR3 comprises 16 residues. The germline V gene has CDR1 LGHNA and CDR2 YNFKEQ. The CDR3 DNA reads TGTGCCAGCAGCGACTCGAGAGGGAAGGACACCGGGGAGCTGTTTTTT. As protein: CASSDSRGKDTGELFF.

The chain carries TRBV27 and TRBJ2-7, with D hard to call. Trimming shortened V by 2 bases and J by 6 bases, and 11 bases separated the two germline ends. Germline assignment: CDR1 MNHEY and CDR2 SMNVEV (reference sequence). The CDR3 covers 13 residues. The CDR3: CASSLDTVSEQYF. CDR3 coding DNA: TGTGCCAGCAGTTTAGACACCGTCAGCGAGCAGTACTTC.

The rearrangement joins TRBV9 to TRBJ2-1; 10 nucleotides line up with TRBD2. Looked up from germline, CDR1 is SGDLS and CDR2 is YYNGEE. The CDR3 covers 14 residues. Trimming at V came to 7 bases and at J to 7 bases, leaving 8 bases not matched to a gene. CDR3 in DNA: TGTGCCAGCTCTGCACTAGCGGGACCGAATGAGCAGTTCTTC. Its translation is CASSALAGPNEQFF.

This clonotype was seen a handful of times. Here the CDR3 reads CASSLRTSGSLKETQYF. CDR3 nucleotides: TGCGCCAGCAGCTTGCGGACTAGCGGGAGTCTGAAGGAGACCCAGTACTTC. The chain recombines TRBV5-1 with TRBJ2-5; 13 nucleotides align to TRBD2. J gave up 5 bases and V 1 base, and 8 bases lay outside the gene matches. Germline assignment: CDR1 SGHRS and CDR2 YFSETQ. This CDR3 is 17 amino acids long. The complete variable domain, with remaining parts taken from reference TRBV5-1 and TRBJ2-5, reads KAGVTQTPRYLIKTRGQQVTLSCSPISGHRSVSWYQQTPGQGLQFLFEYFSETQRNKGNFPGRFSGRQFSNSRSEMNVSTLELGDSALYLCASSLRTSGSLKETQYFGPGTRLLVL.

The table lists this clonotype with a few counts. In DNA form, the CDR3 reads TGTGCCAGCGGGATTTTTCAGTACGAGCAGTACTTC. This gives the protein CASGIFQYEQYF. The gene calls are TRBV6-2 or TRBV6-3 and TRBJ2-7, with D unresolved. The germline CDR1 and CDR2 sequences are MNHEY and SVGEGT. This CDR3 has 12 amino acids. Trimming shortened V by 8 bases and J by 4 bases, and 12 bases separated the two germline ends.

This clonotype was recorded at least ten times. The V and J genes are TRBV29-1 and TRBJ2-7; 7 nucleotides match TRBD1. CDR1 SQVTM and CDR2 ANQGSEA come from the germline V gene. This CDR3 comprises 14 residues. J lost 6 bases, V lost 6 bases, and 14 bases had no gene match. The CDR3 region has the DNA TGCAGCGTGACGGCCGGGACAGCCCTGGGCGAGCAGTACTTC. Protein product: CSVTAGTALGEQYF.

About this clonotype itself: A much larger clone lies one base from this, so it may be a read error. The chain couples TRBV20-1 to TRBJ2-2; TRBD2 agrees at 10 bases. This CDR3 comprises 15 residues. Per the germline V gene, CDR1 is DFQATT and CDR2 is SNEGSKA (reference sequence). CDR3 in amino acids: CSARELAGMGGELVF. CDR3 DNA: TGCAGTGCTAGAGAACTAGCGGGAATGGGCGGGGAGCTGGTTTTT.

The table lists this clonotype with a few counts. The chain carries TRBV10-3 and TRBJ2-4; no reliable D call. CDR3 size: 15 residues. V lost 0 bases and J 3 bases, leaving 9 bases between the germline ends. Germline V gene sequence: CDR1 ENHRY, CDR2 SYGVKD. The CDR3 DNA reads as TGTGCCATCAGTGAGTCTTTGACGAACAAAAACATTCAGTACTTC. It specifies CAISESLTNKNIQYF.

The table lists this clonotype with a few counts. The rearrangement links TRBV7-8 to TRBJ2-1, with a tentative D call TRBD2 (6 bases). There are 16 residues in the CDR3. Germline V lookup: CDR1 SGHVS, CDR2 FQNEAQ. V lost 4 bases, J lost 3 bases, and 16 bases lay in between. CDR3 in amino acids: CASSSGTWGGYNEQFF. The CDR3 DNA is TGTGCCAGCAGCTCTGGGACCTGGGGAGGCTACAATGAGCAGTTCTTC.

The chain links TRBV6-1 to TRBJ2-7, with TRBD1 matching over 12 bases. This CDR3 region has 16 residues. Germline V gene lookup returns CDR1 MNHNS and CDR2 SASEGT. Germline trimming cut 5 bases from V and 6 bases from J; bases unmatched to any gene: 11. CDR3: CASSPEPRDRGREQYF. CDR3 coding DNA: TGTGCCAGCAGTCCCGAGCCCCGGGACAGGGGGCGCGAGCAGTACTTC.

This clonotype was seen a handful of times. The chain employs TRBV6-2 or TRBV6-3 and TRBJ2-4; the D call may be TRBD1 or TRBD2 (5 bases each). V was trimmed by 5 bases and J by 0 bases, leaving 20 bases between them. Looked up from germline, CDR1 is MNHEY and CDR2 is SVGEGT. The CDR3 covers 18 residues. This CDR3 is CASSMGPRAGLAKNIQYF. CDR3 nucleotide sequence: TGTGCCAGCAGTATGGGACCGCGTGCCGGTTTAGCCAAAAACATTCAGTACTTC.